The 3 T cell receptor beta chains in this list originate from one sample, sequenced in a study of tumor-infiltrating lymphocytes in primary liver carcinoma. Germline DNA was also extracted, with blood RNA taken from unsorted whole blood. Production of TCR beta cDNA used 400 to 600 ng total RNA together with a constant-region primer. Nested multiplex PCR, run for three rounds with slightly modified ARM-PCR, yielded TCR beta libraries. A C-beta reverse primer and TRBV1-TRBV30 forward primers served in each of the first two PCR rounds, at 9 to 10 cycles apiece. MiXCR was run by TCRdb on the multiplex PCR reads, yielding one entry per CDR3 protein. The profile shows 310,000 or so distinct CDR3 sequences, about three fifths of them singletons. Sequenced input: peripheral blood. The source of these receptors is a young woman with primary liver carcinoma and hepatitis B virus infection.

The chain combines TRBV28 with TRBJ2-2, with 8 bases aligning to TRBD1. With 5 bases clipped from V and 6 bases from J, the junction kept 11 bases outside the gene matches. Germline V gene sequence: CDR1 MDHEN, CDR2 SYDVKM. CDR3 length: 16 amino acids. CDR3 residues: CASSGTETGVPGELFF. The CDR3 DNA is TGTGCCAGCAGTGGAACGGAGACAGGGGTCCCCGGGGAGCTGTTTTTT.

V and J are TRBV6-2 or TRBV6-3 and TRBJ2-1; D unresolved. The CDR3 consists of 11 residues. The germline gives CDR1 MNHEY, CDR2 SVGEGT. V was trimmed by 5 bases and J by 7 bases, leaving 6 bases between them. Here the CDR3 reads CASSPLNEQFF. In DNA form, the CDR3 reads TGTGCCAGCAGTCCCCTTAATGAGCAGTTCTTC.

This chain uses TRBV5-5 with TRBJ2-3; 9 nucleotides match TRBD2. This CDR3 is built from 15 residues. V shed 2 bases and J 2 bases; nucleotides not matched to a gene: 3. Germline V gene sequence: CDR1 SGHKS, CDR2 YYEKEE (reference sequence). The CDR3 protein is CASSFGGRATDTQYF. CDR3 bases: TGTGCCAGCAGCTTCGGCGGGAGGGCCACAGATACGCAGTATTTT.